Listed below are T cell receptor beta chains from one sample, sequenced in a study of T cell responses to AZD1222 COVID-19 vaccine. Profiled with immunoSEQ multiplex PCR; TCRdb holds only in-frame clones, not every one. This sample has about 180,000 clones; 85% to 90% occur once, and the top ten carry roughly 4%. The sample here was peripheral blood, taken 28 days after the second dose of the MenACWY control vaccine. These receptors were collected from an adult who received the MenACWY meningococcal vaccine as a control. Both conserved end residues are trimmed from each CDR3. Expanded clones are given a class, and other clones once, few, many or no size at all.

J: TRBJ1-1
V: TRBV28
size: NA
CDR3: ASSGETGTLGKTEAF

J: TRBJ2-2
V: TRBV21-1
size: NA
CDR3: ASSKVSPPDDTGELF

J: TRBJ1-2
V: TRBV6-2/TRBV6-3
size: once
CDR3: ASSYLDRPNYGYT

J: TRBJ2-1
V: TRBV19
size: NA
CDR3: ATRPEGSGSYNEQF

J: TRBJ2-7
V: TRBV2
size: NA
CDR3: ASRGYEQY

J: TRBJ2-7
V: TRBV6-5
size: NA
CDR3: ASRDHNSYEQY

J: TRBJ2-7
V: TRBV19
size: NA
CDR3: ASSFSTGNSYEQY

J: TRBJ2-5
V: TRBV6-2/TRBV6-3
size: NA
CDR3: ASSPTGTGSETQY

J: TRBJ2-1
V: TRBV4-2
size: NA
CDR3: ASSHSFGGVHEQF

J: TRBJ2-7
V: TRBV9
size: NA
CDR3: ASSVGHGEQY

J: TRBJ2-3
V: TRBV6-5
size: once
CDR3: ASRDTGVADTQY

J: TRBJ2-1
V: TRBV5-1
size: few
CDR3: ASGPISGSTNEQF

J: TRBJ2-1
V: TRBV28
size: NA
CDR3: ASRRGGESSYNEQF